This passage covers 27 T cell receptor beta chains from one sample sequenced in a study of cytomegalovirus exposure and HLA in healthy donors. With 60 Vbeta and 13 Jbeta primers, the PCR was carried out. Produced via immunoSEQ multiplex PCR; TCRdb's table is partial and in-frame only. Seen here are around 100,000 clones, approximately 80% observed once, and the top ten hold 3% to 4%. Sequencing was carried out using PBMCs. Source of these receptors: a man aged 25 to 40 in good health and CMV-seropositive.

This clone was counted only a few times. This chain joins TRBV6-1 and TRBJ1-1; a weak D match, TRBD1 (6 bases). CDR3 length: 14 amino acids. Trimming took off 9 bases at V and 1 base at J, with 15 bases between the two ends. Germline lookup yields CDR1 MNHNS and CDR2 SASEGT. CDR3 loop: CASHRDTKNTEAFF. The CDR3, as DNA: TGTGCCAGTCACCGGGACACTAAGAACACTGAAGCTTTCTTT.

This clone was seen a handful of times. The chain employs TRBV9 and TRBJ2-2; D possibly corresponds to TRBD2 (5 bases). V lost 3 bases and J lost 0, with 12 bases in between. CDR1 is SGDLS, CDR2 YYNGEE, per germline. The CDR3 has 16 residues. The CDR3, as DNA: TGTGCCAGCAGCGGGGAGAGGTGGGCGAACACCGGGGAGCTGTTTTTT. The encoded protein is CASSGERWANTGELFF.

The chain uses TRBV5-5 and TRBJ1-4; tentative D call: TRBD1 (6 bases). Trimming removed 2 bases at V and 5 bases at J, with 10 bases between. This CDR3 is built from 14 residues. CDR1 and CDR2 (germline): SGHKS, YYEKEE (reference sequence). CDR3 region: CASSLGDMNEKLFF. Here the CDR3 DNA reads TGTGCCAGCAGCTTAGGGGACATGAATGAAAAACTGTTTTTT.

J is TRBJ1-3 and V is TRBV6-1, with TRBD1 matching over 7 bases. With 5 bases clipped from V and 0 bases from J, the junction kept 4 bases outside the gene matches. This CDR3 spans 15 amino acids. Germline V CDR1 and CDR2: MNHNS, SASEGT. The chain's CDR3 is CASSLQGNSGNTIYF. The CDR3 nucleotides read TGTGCCAGCAGTCTACAGGGGAACTCTGGAAACACCATATATTTT.

The gene calls are TRBV6-4 and TRBJ2-1; no firm D call. Germline V lookup: CDR1 MRHNA, CDR2 SNTAGT. The CDR3 is made up of 11 amino acids. V dropped 5 bases and J dropped 10 bases, with 9 bases sitting between them. The CDR3 sequence: CASSTGSEQFF. The CDR3 coding sequence is TGTGCCAGCAGTACCGGGTCAGAGCAGTTCTTC.

The chain is built from TRBV11-2 and TRBJ1-3; maybe TRBD1 (6 bases). The germline CDR1 and CDR2 sequences are SGHAT and FQNNGV. Trimming removed 5 bases at V and 0 bases at J, with 11 bases between. The CDR3 runs to 15 residues. The CDR3 spells CASSQGQFSGNTIYF. For the CDR3, the DNA is TGTGCCAGCAGCCAGGGGCAGTTCTCTGGAAACACCATATATTTT.

The CDR3 nucleotides read TGTGCCAGCCTCATTAAAGGGAGAGTAACCTACGAGCAGTACTTC. Amino acids: CASLIKGRVTYEQYF. The chain combines TRBV9 with TRBJ2-7, with D perhaps TRBD2 (5 bases). Germline V gene sequence: CDR1 SGDLS, CDR2 YYNGEE. The V end lost 7 bases, the J end lost 2 bases, and 19 bases lay between the germline ends. This CDR3 contains 15 residues.

The CDR3 here is CASSYSKDSGENEQFF. CDR3 in DNA: TGTGCCAGCAGTTACTCGAAGGATTCCGGGGAGAATGAGCAGTTCTTC. V gene TRBV6-6 combines with J gene TRBJ2-1; perhaps TRBD2 as D (5 bases). The V end was cut by 0 bases, the J end by 7 bases, with 16 bases between. Looked up from germline, CDR1 is MNHNY and CDR2 is SVGAGI (reference sequence). This CDR3 is built from 16 residues.

This clone was found once. The chain uses TRBV6-6 and TRBJ2-1, with TRBD2 matching over 13 bases. The germline gives CDR1 MNHNY, CDR2 SVGAGI (reference sequence). The J segment lost 8 bases and the V segment lost 6 bases, leaving 7 bases of the junction unmatched. This CDR3 is 15 amino acids long. This chain's CDR3 is CASRAGTSGMDEQFF. In nucleotides, the CDR3 is TGTGCCAGCAGGGCAGGGACTAGCGGGATGGATGAGCAGTTCTTC.

The rearrangement uses TRBV15 and TRBJ2-1; D remains unclear. This CDR3 comprises 11 residues. Trimming stripped 3 bases from V and 8 bases from J, with 5 bases between. The germline V gene has CDR1 LNHNV and CDR2 YYDKDF (reference sequence). The CDR3 DNA reads TGTGCCACCAGCAGGTCGGATGAGCAGTTCTTC. Translation gives CATSRSDEQFF.

The chain recombines TRBV6-7 with TRBJ1-6, with TRBD1 matching over 7 bases. TRBV6-7 is labeled an ORF, and its function is uncertain. This CDR3 has 12 residues. Trimming at V came to 10 bases and at J to 8 bases, leaving 5 bases not matched to a gene. CDR3 DNA sequence: TGTGCCATTCCCAGGGGGGATTCACCCCTCCACTTT. It is translated as CAIPRGDSPLHF.

As to this clone: The same CDR3 is also encoded by other DNA sequences in this sample. V usage is TRBV28 and J usage is TRBJ1-5; TRBD1 aligns across 7 bases. Germline CDR1 reads MDHEN; CDR2 reads SYDVKM. After removal of 6 bases from V and 1 base from J, the junction contained 3 bases not matched to a gene. CDR3 length equals 14 residues. CDR3 in amino acids: CASSPRGSNQPQHF. The CDR3 DNA reads TGTGCCAGCAGCCCCAGGGGGAGCAATCAGCCCCAGCATTTT.

V gene TRBV10-2 combines with J gene TRBJ2-3; D is uncertain. CDR1 and CDR2 from the germline V gene are WSHSY and SAAADI. Trimming took off 7 bases at V and 0 bases at J, with 2 bases between the two ends. This CDR3 contains 11 residues. In DNA form, the CDR3 reads TGCGCCAGCACTAGCACAGATACGCAGTATTTT. Translating gives CASTSTDTQYF.

The rearrangement joins TRBV13 to TRBJ1-4, with 11 bases fitting TRBD1. Trimming took 2 bases from V and 4 from J; bases not matched to a gene: 9. This CDR3 region has 18 residues. CDR1 and CDR2 (germline): PRHDT, FYEKMQ (reference sequence). Written as DNA, the CDR3 is TGTGCCAGCAGCTTATGGAAGGACAGGGGGCGCGATAATGAAAAACTGTTTTTT. Protein product: CASSLWKDRGRDNEKLFF. Based on the CDR3 plus reference TRBV13 and TRBJ1-4, the full variable domain is AAGVIQSPRHLIKEKRETATLKCYPIPRHDTVYWYQQGPGQDPQFLISFYEKMQSDKGSIPDRFSAQQFSDYHSELNMSSLELGDSALYFCASSLWKDRGRDNEKLFFGSGTQLSVL.

This chain joins TRBV7-9 and TRBJ2-7, with 7 bases lining up with TRBD1. The CDR3 covers 17 residues. The V gene end was trimmed by 1 base and the J gene end by 5 bases; junction bases not matched to a gene: 14. The germline gives CDR1 SEHNR, CDR2 FQNEAQ (reference sequence). CDR3 amino acids: CASSLGMGQPSLDEQYF. DNA of the CDR3: TGTGCCAGCAGCTTAGGCATGGGACAGCCTAGCCTGGACGAGCAGTACTTC.

The chain has TRBV5-4 and TRBJ2-5; weak D call: TRBD1 (6 bases). The length of the CDR3 is 13 residues. V dropped 0 bases and J dropped 4 bases, with 7 bases sitting between them. Germline CDR1 is SGHNT and CDR2 is YYREEE (reference sequence). CDR3 loop: CASSLAGVETQYF. CDR3 sequence (DNA): TGTGCCAGCAGCTTGGCAGGGGTAGAGACCCAGTACTTC.

The rearrangement links TRBV7-6 to TRBJ1-4; no firm D call. V lost 6 bases and J 0 bases, leaving 5 bases between the germline ends. Germline V lookup: CDR1 SGHVS, CDR2 FNYEAQ. This CDR3 spans 13 amino acids. The CDR3 loop reads CASRPTTNEKLFF. CDR3 nucleotides: TGTGCCAGCAGACCTACAACTAATGAAAAACTGTTTTTT.

The rearrangement joins TRBV6-1 to TRBJ2-1; a weak D match, TRBD2 (5 bases). Germline assignment: CDR1 MNHNS and CDR2 SASEGT. The CDR3 spans 13 residues. The germline V and J ends were trimmed by 5 bases and 3 bases, with 8 bases remaining between them. This CDR3 reads CASSFTSYNEQFF. The CDR3 region has the DNA TGTGCCAGCAGTTTTACTAGCTACAATGAGCAGTTCTTC.

The chain links TRBV2 to TRBJ2-7, with D tentatively TRBD2 (5 bases). Trimming shortened V by 10 bases and J by 0 bases, and 10 bases separated the two germline ends. The CDR3 has 12 residues. CDR1 SNHLY and CDR2 FYNNEI come from the germline V gene. The CDR3 here is CATRGSSYEQYF. As DNA, the CDR3 is TGTGCCACCCGGGGAAGCTCCTACGAGCAGTACTTC.

This clone was seen a handful of times. The chain combines TRBV5-6 with TRBJ1-4; tentative D call: TRBD1 (5 bases). The germline CDR1 and CDR2 sequences are SGHDT and YYEEEE. The CDR3 totals 14 residues. Trimming removed 6 bases from V and 0 bases from J, with 9 bases in between. The DNA of the CDR3 is TGTGCCAGCAACCCAGGGACAACTAATGAAAAACTGTTTTTT. It encodes CASNPGTTNEKLFF.

The J gene is TRBJ2-1, the V gene TRBV14, with a possible D match to TRBD1 (5 bases). The V gene lost 1 base and the J gene lost 0 bases, with 10 bases spanning the gap. There are 16 residues in the CDR3. Germline values: CDR1 SGHDN, CDR2 FVKESK. CDR3 nucleotide sequence: TGTGCCAGCAGCCAAGGGGGCAGCAGCTCCTACAATGAGCAGTTCTTC. As protein: CASSQGGSSSYNEQFF. Full variable domain (missing parts from reference TRBV14 and TRBJ2-1): EAGVTQFPSHSVIEKGQTVTLRCDPISGHDNLYWYRRVMGKEIKFLLHFVKESKQDESGMPNNRFLAERTGGTYSTLKVQPAELEDSGVYFCASSQGGSSSYNEQFFGPGTRLTVL.

In this sample, this clone turned up a few times. The chain has TRBV28 and TRBJ1-3, with D unresolved. Germline values: CDR1 MDHEN, CDR2 SYDVKM. CDR3 length: 10 amino acids. The V end lost 9 bases, the J end lost 5 bases, and 5 bases lay between the germline ends. The CDR3 protein is CASGRNTIYF. The CDR3, as DNA: TGTGCCAGTGGGCGAAACACCATATATTTT.

This chain joins TRBV15 and TRBJ1-4; D may be TRBD1 (5 bases). The CDR3 covers 17 residues. In germline, CDR1 is LNHNV, CDR2 YYDKDF (reference sequence). Trimming left V 0 bases short and J 6 bases short, with 17 bases between. The CDR3 spells CATSRDSLKGGDEKLFF. CDR3 in DNA: TGTGCCACCAGCAGAGATTCCTTGAAGGGAGGGGATGAAAAACTGTTTTTT. Variable domain in full (rest from reference TRBV15 and TRBJ1-4): DAMVIQNPRYQVTQFGKPVTLSCSQTLNHNVMYWYQQKSSQAPKLLFHYYDKDFNNEADTPDNFQSRRPNTSFCFLDIRSPGLGDTAMYLCATSRDSLKGGDEKLFFGSGTQLSVL.

This chain uses TRBV9 with TRBJ2-5; TRBD1 aligns across 7 bases. This CDR3 contains 14 residues. V lost 4 bases and J lost 1; bases outside the gene matches: 4. Germline V gene lookup returns CDR1 SGDLS and CDR2 YYNGEE. CDR3 nucleotide sequence: TGTGCCAGCAGCACAGGGGTGTCCCAAGAGACCCAGTACTTC. Translating it yields CASSTGVSQETQYF.

The V gene is TRBV28, the J gene TRBJ1-2; perhaps TRBD1 as D (6 bases). The CDR3 runs to 15 residues. Trimming took 6 bases from V and 0 from J, leaving 14 bases between them. Germline-derived CDR1 and CDR2 are MDHEN and SYDVKM. Here the CDR3 DNA reads TGTGCCAGCAGGTGGACAGAAGTTACTAACTATGGCTACACCTTC. Translating it yields CASRWTEVTNYGYTF.

This sequence joins TRBV7-2 and TRBJ2-3; TRBD2 aligns across 11 bases. J gave up 4 bases and V 1 base, and 7 bases lay outside the gene matches. The CDR3 is made up of 17 amino acids. Germline V gene data show CDR1 as SGHTA and CDR2 as FQGNSA. As DNA, the CDR3 is TGTGCCAGCAGCTTAGTTAAACTAGCGGGAGCGTCAGATACGCAGTATTTT. It codes for CASSLVKLAGASDTQYF.

The chain has TRBV2 and TRBJ1-1; TRBD1 agrees at 7 bases. V was clipped by 6 bases and J by 5 bases; unmatched bases: 9. This CDR3 is built from 14 residues. From germline, CDR1 is SNHLY and CDR2 FYNNEI. CDR3 sequence: CASRTGTDGTEAFF. The CDR3 DNA is TGTGCCAGCAGAACCGGGACAGACGGGACTGAAGCTTTCTTT.